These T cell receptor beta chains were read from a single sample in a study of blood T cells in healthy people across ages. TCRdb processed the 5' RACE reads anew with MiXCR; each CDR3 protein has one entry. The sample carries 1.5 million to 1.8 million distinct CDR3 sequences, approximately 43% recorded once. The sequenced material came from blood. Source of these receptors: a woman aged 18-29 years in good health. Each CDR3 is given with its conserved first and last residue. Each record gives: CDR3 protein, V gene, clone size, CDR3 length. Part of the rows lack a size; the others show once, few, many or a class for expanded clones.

CASVTGGKLSEAAFF	TRBV18	.	15
CATSDLGSNYGYTF	TRBV24-1	few	14
CASRHEAGELFF	TRBV6-2/TRBV6-3	.	12
CASSLIRDRDFNEQFF	TRBV7-9	.	16
CASSRARQKNTEAFF	TRBV5-1	.	15
CASSLDGAGGEQFF	TRBV7-9	few	14
CASSLSTGGSNQPQHF	TRBV7-2	few	16
CASSSQVGGNEQFF	TRBV27	.	14
CAISETGAEDTQYF	TRBV10-3	many	14
CASRKTSGGYEQYF	TRBV12-3/TRBV12-4	.	14
CATSEAGTLLGNEQFF	TRBV24-1	many	16
CDSSPDPNTEAFF	TRBV11-2	.	13
CSAPETVHSTDTQYF	TRBV20-1	.	15
CASSQDRQARTYGYTF	TRBV4-2	.	16
CASSSSSGEYYNEQFF	TRBV4-3	.	16
CASSLLLWGTEAFF	TRBV28	.	14
CASLGRGGSTDTQYF	TRBV6-6	.	15
CASKRGPDDFYEQYF	TRBV7-2	.	15
CASSLRITGGNQPQHF	TRBV12-3/TRBV12-4	.	16
CASSLVLVGWGPDTQYF	TRBV5-1	.	17
CASRQGALNNLKSTNTQYF	TRBV28	.	19
CATSRAGRGRTNEKLFF	TRBV15	few	17
CSGTGGTGAYGYTF	TRBV29-1	few	14
CASSLTAENEKLFF	TRBV7-2	.	14
CASSDTGQQNEKLFF	TRBV6-6	few	15
CASSLRRDGDEQFF	TRBV11-3	.	14
CASSLTGQGRYEQYF	TRBV5-4	.	15
CSAGTLSNQPQHF	TRBV20-1	.	13
CASSGRVAGGFYNEQFF	TRBV7-6	few	17
CASSTTAPGLAMYNEQFF	TRBV7-2	.	18
CASSQVQGSFYEQYF	TRBV4-3	.	15
CASSHSVGSGELFF	TRBV7-2	once	14
CASSLPPRDRVRYEQFF	TRBV28	few	17
CASSRDRGSTDTQYF	TRBV6-5	.	15
CSARDRLAPTTGELFF	TRBV20-1	.	16
CAWTGTGLYEQCF	TRBV30	.	13
CASSQEPTARGAANEQFF	TRBV4-3	.	18
CASSQELARKNYGYTF	TRBV4-3	few	16